The 24 T cell receptor beta chains listed next were all sequenced from one sample in a study of blood T cell repertoires in COVID-19. Assay: immunoSEQ multiplex PCR; the TCRdb copy retains only in-frame clones and omits some. The profile covers fewer than 250,000 clones, with approximately 87% appearing a single time and 2% to 2.5% taken by the ten largest. The sequenced sample consisted of peripheral blood. The receptors were gathered from a woman aged 45-59 years with acute or convalescent COVID-19.

This clone showed up just once. The chain carries TRBV7-2 and TRBJ2-7, with 8 bases aligning to TRBD2. The CDR3 is 15 residues long. V lost 5 bases, J lost 1 base, and 7 bases stayed unmatched. Germline CDR1 is SGHTA and CDR2 is FQGNSA. CDR3 sequence (DNA): TGTGCCAGCAGCCTTAGCGGGGCACTTTCCTACGAGCAGTACTTC. Translated: CASSLSGALSYEQYF.

The gene calls are TRBV6-5 and TRBJ2-1; 8 bases line up with TRBD1. V lost 7 bases to trimming and J lost 6 bases; unmatched junction nucleotides: 8. CDR3 length: 14 residues. Germline assignment: CDR1 MNHEY and CDR2 SVGAGI. The CDR3 coding sequence is TGTGCCAGCACCAAGGACAGGGATGTCAATGAGCAGTTCTTC. This encodes CASTKDRDVNEQFF.

The chain links TRBV9 to TRBJ1-1; no clear D. CDR1 SGDLS and CDR2 YYNGEE come from the germline V gene. The V end was cut by 3 bases, the J end by 0 bases, with 9 bases between. This CDR3 spans 14 amino acids. CDR3 region: CASSAGWVNTEAFF. In DNA, the CDR3 is TGTGCCAGCAGCGCCGGGTGGGTGAACACTGAAGCTTTCTTT.

The chain recombines TRBV7-2 with TRBJ2-3, with D perhaps matching TRBD1 (5 bases). V lost 1 base and J lost 4, with 12 bases in between. This CDR3 region has 15 residues. Per germline, CDR1 SGHTA and CDR2 FQGNSA. CDR3 in amino acids: CASSLVKGVADTQYF. The CDR3 region has the DNA TGTGCCAGCAGCTTAGTGAAAGGGGTCGCAGATACGCAGTATTTT. The whole variable domain, remainder taken from reference TRBV7-2 and TRBJ2-3, is GAGVSQSPSNKVTEKGKDVELRCDPISGHTALYWYRQSLGQGLEFLIYFQGNSAPDKSGLPSDRFSAERTGGSVSTLTIQRTQQEDSAVYLCASSLVKGVADTQYFGPGTRLTVL.

V usage is TRBV12-5 and J usage is TRBJ1-1; 7 positions match TRBD1. This CDR3 contains 16 residues. The germline V gene has CDR1 LGHNT and CDR2 FRNRAP. V was pared by 0 bases and J by 2 bases, with 6 bases of the junction left unmatched. CDR3 region: CASGLVETGLNTEAFF. The CDR3 nucleotides are TGTGCTAGTGGTTTGGTAGAGACAGGGCTTAACACTGAAGCTTTCTTT.

The CDR3 DNA sequence: TGTGCCAGCGCCAGACAGGAGTATGGCTACACCTTC. This encodes CASARQEYGYTF. V usage is TRBV2 and J usage is TRBJ1-2; D is perhaps TRBD1 (6 bases). The CDR3 covers 12 residues. Trimming left V 8 bases short and J 5 bases short, with 12 bases between. CDR1 is SNHLY and CDR2 is FYNNEI in the germline V gene.

The chain recombines TRBV15 with TRBJ1-5, with TRBD1 matching 8 bases. Germline V gene lookup returns CDR1 LNHNV and CDR2 YYDKDF (reference sequence). The CDR3 is made up of 18 amino acids. V lost 3 bases to trimming and J lost 2 bases; unmatched junction nucleotides: 12. The CDR3 reads CATSSGDRGWGRNQPQHF. In DNA, the CDR3 is TGTGCCACCAGCAGCGGAGACAGGGGCTGGGGACGCAATCAGCCCCAGCATTTT.

The chain uses TRBV18 and TRBJ1-6; 7 nucleotides agree with TRBD1. With 1 base clipped from V and 3 bases from J, the junction kept 6 bases outside the gene matches. CDR1 is KGHSH and CDR2 is LQKENI in the germline V gene. There are 17 residues in the CDR3. The CDR3 sequence: CASSPQEGANYNSPLHF. As DNA, the CDR3 is TGTGCCAGCTCACCACAGGAGGGGGCGAACTATAATTCACCCCTCCACTTT.

This chain connects TRBV4-2 to TRBJ1-4; a possible D gene is TRBD1 (5 bases). The CDR3 covers 16 residues. Germline CDR1 LGHNA, CDR2 YNFKEQ. V lost 1 base to trimming and J lost 3 bases, with 12 bases between them. The CDR3 DNA sequence: TGTGCCAGCAGCCAAGGAACTGGGGGGTCTAATGAAAAACTGTTTTTT. Translated, it gives CASSQGTGGSNEKLFF.

The chain combines TRBV9 with TRBJ1-6, with 7 bases that match TRBD1. CDR3 length: 14 amino acids. The germline gives CDR1 SGDLS, CDR2 YYNGEE. V gave up 3 bases and J gave up 6 bases; unmatched junction bases: 3. This chain's CDR3 is CASSDRQGNSPLHF. The DNA of the CDR3 is TGTGCCAGCAGCGATCGACAGGGTAATTCACCCCTCCACTTT.

This chain connects TRBV19 to TRBJ2-1, with D uncertain. The CDR3 spans 12 residues. Germline V gene lookup returns CDR1 LNHDA and CDR2 SQIVND (reference sequence). Between the trimmed V and J ends, which lost 5 bases and 7 bases, there was a span of 9 bases. The CDR3 loop reads CASSADRNEQFF. The CDR3 DNA is TGTGCCAGTAGTGCGGATCGGAATGAGCAGTTCTTC. Combining the CDR3 with reference TRBV19 and TRBJ2-1 gives the whole variable domain DGGITQSPKYLFRKEGQNVTLSCEQNLNHDAMYWYRQDPGQGLRLIYYSQIVNDFQKGDIAEGYSVSREKKESFPLTVTSAQKNPTAFYLCASSADRNEQFFGPGTRLTVL.

The rearrangement joins TRBV4-3 to TRBJ1-2, with D possibly being TRBD1 (5 bases). V was shortened by 1 base and J by 7 bases, with 10 bases between the two germline ends. The CDR3 has 13 residues. Looked up from germline, CDR1 is LGHNA and CDR2 is YSLEER. CDR3 in amino acids: CASSQGGRVGYTF. The CDR3 nucleotides are TGCGCCAGCAGCCAAGGGGGCAGGGTTGGCTACACCTTC.

V is TRBV6-5 and J is TRBJ2-7; 11 bases are shared with TRBD2. The CDR3 consists of 15 residues. The ends lost 7 bases at V and 2 bases at J; junction bases unmatched: 7. CDR1 is MNHEY, CDR2 SVGAGI, per germline. This CDR3 reads CASKKLAGDAYEQYF. The CDR3 DNA reads TGTGCCAGCAAGAAACTAGCGGGAGACGCCTACGAGCAGTACTTC.

The chain links TRBV9 to TRBJ2-2; tentatively, D is TRBD1 (6 bases). Per the germline V gene, CDR1 is SGDLS and CDR2 is YYNGEE. V was cut by 2 bases and J by 1 base, with 9 bases left in between. The CDR3 has 15 amino acids. This CDR3 reads CASSVGQMNTGELFF. CDR3 bases: TGTGCCAGCAGCGTCGGACAGATGAACACCGGGGAGCTGTTTTTT.

The rearrangement links TRBV18 to TRBJ2-1, with D tentatively TRBD1 (6 bases). The V gene's germline CDR1 is KGHSH and CDR2 LQKENI. The CDR3 contains 16 residues. V shed 4 bases and J shed 0 bases, with 13 bases lying between them. CDR3 DNA sequence: TGTGCCAGCTCACGACCAGGGGCCAGCTCCTACAATGAGCAGTTCTTC. Protein: CASSRPGASSYNEQFF.

The table lists this clone with a count of one. J is TRBJ1-5 and V is TRBV19, with D hard to call. V shed 1 base and J shed 3 bases, with 10 bases lying between them. The CDR3 is made up of 15 amino acids. Per the germline V gene, CDR1 is LNHDA and CDR2 is SQIVND (reference sequence). The CDR3 sequence: CASSIGPGYNQPQHF. The DNA for the CDR3 is TGTGCCAGTAGTATAGGTCCGGGGTACAATCAGCCCCAGCATTTT.

The chain links TRBV4-3 to TRBJ1-2; the D gene is possibly TRBD1 (6 bases). V shed 4 bases and J shed 2 bases, with 14 bases lying between them. From germline, CDR1 is LGHNA and CDR2 YSLEER. The CDR3 length is 15 residues. CDR3 in DNA: TGCGCCAGCAGCCCCTTAGGGGGGGCCAACTATGGCTACACCTTC. It specifies CASSPLGGANYGYTF.

Comments on this clone: Other DNA sequences in the same sample also yield this CDR3. V usage is TRBV4-3 and J usage is TRBJ1-2; no definite D call. CDR3 length: 14 residues. Germline V gene lookup returns CDR1 LGHNA and CDR2 YSLEER. The V and J ends lost 0 bases and 2 bases respectively, with 7 bases between them. CDR3 in amino acids: CASSQDAGNYGYTF. For the CDR3, the DNA is TGCGCCAGCAGCCAAGATGCAGGCAACTATGGCTACACCTTC.

The V gene is TRBV3-1 (or the pseudogene TRBV3-2), the J gene TRBJ2-4; D perhaps matches TRBD2 (6 bases). CDR3 length: 16 amino acids. Trimming shortened V by 0 bases and J by 0 bases, and 9 bases separated the two germline ends. Germline V gives CDR1 LGHDT, CDR2 YNNKEL (reference sequence). The CDR3 sequence: CASSQDPGLAKNIQYF. CDR3 coding DNA: TGTGCCAGCAGCCAAGATCCGGGACTAGCCAAAAACATTCAGTACTTC.

The V and J genes are TRBV29-1 and TRBJ1-4, with 7 bases that match TRBD1. Germline assignment: CDR1 SQVTM and CDR2 ANQGSEA. Trimming at V came to 7 bases and at J to 5 bases, leaving 10 bases not matched to a gene. The CDR3 covers 14 residues. The CDR3 region has the DNA TGCAGCGCCGCCCGACAGGGCACAAATGAAAAACTGTTTTTT. Translated, it gives CSAARQGTNEKLFF.

This sequence joins TRBV11-2 and TRBJ2-7; D is perhaps TRBD2 (5 bases). The CDR3 sequence is 16 residues long. The germline V gene has CDR1 SGHAT and CDR2 FQNNGV. Trimming removed 7 bases from V and 2 bases from J, with 21 bases in between. CDR3 sequence (DNA): TGTGCCAGCACCCCCCTCGACCCTTCGGGAACCTACGAGCAGTACTTC. It encodes CASTPLDPSGTYEQYF. The full variable domain, its missing parts supplied by reference TRBV11-2 and TRBJ2-7, is EAGVAQSPRYKIIEKRQSVAFWCNPISGHATLYWYQQILGQGPKLLIQFQNNGVVDDSQLPKDRFSAERLKGVDSTLKIQPAKLEDSAVYLCASTPLDPSGTYEQYFGPGTRLTVT.

V gene TRBV4-3 combines with J gene TRBJ2-7; 11 bases align to TRBD2. This CDR3 spans 19 amino acids. Trimming took 2 bases from V and 0 from J; bases not matched to a gene: 12. From germline, CDR1 is LGHNA and CDR2 YSLEER. This CDR3 reads CASSQKAGTSGSFSYEQYF. CDR3 bases: TGCGCCAGCAGCCAAAAGGCCGGGACTAGCGGATCCTTCTCCTACGAGCAGTACTTC.

The chain joins TRBV5-1 to TRBJ2-7; a possible D gene is TRBD2 (6 bases). There are 14 residues in the CDR3. Germline loops: CDR1 SGHRS, CDR2 YFSETQ. The V end lost 2 bases, the J end lost 4 bases, and 13 bases lay between the germline ends. The CDR3 coding sequence is TGCGCCAGCAGCTTCCAGGGAGGAATATACGAGCAGTACTTC. Residues: CASSFQGGIYEQYF.

The chain recombines TRBV24-1 with TRBJ1-5; D not resolved. The germline CDR1 and CDR2 sequences are KGHDR and SFDVKD. CDR3 length equals 14 residues. Trimming shortened V by 5 bases and J by 5 bases, and 12 bases separated the two germline ends. The CDR3 DNA sequence: TGTGCCACCAGTGCGGGAACAGACGATCAGCCCCAGCATTTT. Residues: CATSAGTDDQPQHF.